The 16 T cell receptor beta chains below all came from one sample that was sequenced in a study of regulatory T cells in long-lasting Graves disease (dated by TCRdb to the early 2020s). Interpreted using the paper, the time point label stands for: newly diagnosed GD, antithyroid drugs for less than 3 months. For both TCR sequencing and RNA sequencing, RNA was extracted from PBMCs using TRIzol. The library was produced with multiplex PCR. The listed sequencing device is Illumina HiSeq 4000. CDR3 regions were amplified by Arm-PCR with iRepertoire HTBI primers to construct TCR beta libraries. The public sequencing data were trimmed at Q25 with fastp and processed into clonotypes with MiXCR by TCRdb, which kept only in-frame beta chains. Each CDR3 protein gets just one entry, which takes the most common genes and DNA from the rows behind it. This sample lists 400,000 to 500,000 distinct CDR3 sequences; about 16% were detected once. Around 10% of the sample is held by the ten biggest clonotypes.

These same data were also listed under a study on T cells in Graves' hyperthyroidism and ophthalmopathy.

The starting material was peripheral blood mononuclear cells (PBMCs), obtained at new diagnosis, from a patient treated with antithyroid drugs. All receptors come from a woman in her thirties with Graves disease. Donor details come from another sample of the same person, matched by shared clones.

Comment on this clonotype: Given a far larger clone just one base away, this is likely a sequencing read error. The CDR3 reads CASSVGRMNTEALF. CDR3 coding DNA: TGTGCCAGCAGCGTGGGTCGGATGAACACTGAAGCTCTCTTT. The V gene is TRBV9, the J gene TRBJ1-1; no clear D gene. This CDR3 region has 14 residues. The germline CDR1 and CDR2 sequences are SGDLS and YYNGEE. Looking up the rest from reference TRBV9 and TRBJ1-1 gives the full variable domain: DSGVTQTPKHLITATGQRVTLRCSPRSGDLSVYWYQQSLDQGLQFLIQYYNGEERAKGNILERFSAQQFPDLHSELNLSSLELGDSALYFCASSVGRMNTEALFGQGTRLTVV.

The chain uses TRBV29-1 and TRBJ1-6, with D perhaps TRBD1 (6 bases). Germline-derived CDR1 and CDR2 are SQVTM and ANQGSEA. This CDR3 comprises 13 residues. V lost 6 bases, J lost 4 bases, and 10 bases lay in between. CDR3 in DNA: TGCAGCGTCCGGACAGCTTATAATTCACCCCTCCACTTT. Protein product: CSVRTAYNSPLHF.

This clonotype has a count of ten or more. V and J are TRBV6-2 or TRBV6-3 and TRBJ2-5; 8 bases are shared with TRBD2. Germline loops: CDR1 MNHEY, CDR2 SVGEGT. Trimming took 0 bases from V and 2 from J; bases not matched to a gene: 14. The CDR3 totals 19 residues. This chain's CDR3 is CASSYSSFGAGELQETQYF. CDR3 in DNA: TGTGCCAGCAGTTACTCGTCGTTTGGAGCGGGAGAGTTACAAGAGACCCAGTACTTC.

The sample holds many counts of this clonotype. J is TRBJ2-6 and V is TRBV2; D remains ambiguous. Germline CDR1 and CDR2: SNHLY and FYNNEI. The CDR3 is made up of 15 amino acids. Deletions cut 1 base from V and 0 bases from J, with 4 bases between. The CDR3 region has the DNA TGTGCCAGCAGTGAAGAGAGCTCTGGGGCCAACGTCCTGACTTTC. This codes for CASSEESSGANVLTF.

This clonotype was seen a few times. The gene calls are TRBV14 and TRBJ2-1; 7 nucleotides line up with TRBD1. CDR1 SGHDN and CDR2 FVKESK come from the germline V gene. The trim removed 4 bases at V and 2 bases at J, leaving 2 bases unmatched. The CDR3 has 14 residues. CDR3 loop: CASSRDRTYNEQFF. The CDR3 DNA is TGTGCCAGCAGCCGGGACAGAACCTACAATGAGCAGTTCTTC. Supplemented by reference TRBV14 and TRBJ2-1, the full variable domain reads EAGVTQFPSHSVIEKGQTVTLRCDPISGHDNLYWYRRVMGKEIKFLLHFVKESKQDESGMPNNRFLAERTGGTYSTLKVQPAELEDSGVYFCASSRDRTYNEQFFGPGTRLTVL.

A few counts support this clonotype. CDR3 in amino acids: CASSQESGWGVRRTEAFF. In DNA form, the CDR3 reads TGCGCCAGCAGCCAAGAATCCGGTTGGGGGGTGAGAAGAACTGAAGCTTTCTTT. The chain employs TRBV4-1 and TRBJ1-1; the D gene is possibly TRBD1 (5 bases). The CDR3 has 18 residues. V gave up 0 bases and J gave up 5 bases, with 22 bases separating them. Germline V lookup: CDR1 MGHRA, CDR2 YSYEKL.

In its sample, this clonotype was seen a few times. No DNA is shown, since the ends of the CDR3 on it are uncertain; the CDR3 is the one TCRdb lists. This rearrangement joins TRBV6-2 or TRBV6-3 to TRBJ2-1; the listed D gene, TRBD2, was not tested against the DNA. The CDR3 is 16 residues long, counting both termini. Germline V lookup: CDR1 MNHEY, CDR2 SVGEGT. This chain's CDR3 is CASSSTLGGSDDEQFF.

Many counts were recorded for this clonotype. The rearrangement uses TRBV3-1 and TRBJ2-7, with TRBD1 matching over 7 bases. The V and J ends lost 4 bases and 2 bases, in that order; junction bases with no gene match: 11. Germline loops: CDR1 LGHDT, CDR2 YNNKEL (reference sequence). There are 16 residues in the CDR3. CDR3 in DNA: TGTGCCAGCAGCCGAGGAGCCGCAGGGGGAGCCTACGAGCAGTACTTC. As protein: CASSRGAAGGAYEQYF.

At least ten counts were recorded for this clonotype. The genes are TRBV28 and TRBJ2-7; D may be TRBD1 (5 bases). The length of the CDR3 is 15 residues. With 6 bases removed from V and 0 bases from J, the gap between germline ends came to 15 bases. The V gene's germline CDR1 is MDHEN and CDR2 SYDVKM. The CDR3 DNA follows: TGTGCCAGCAGGCCCGACAGCTTACTCTCCTACGAGCAGTACTTC. As protein: CASRPDSLLSYEQYF. Based on the CDR3 plus reference TRBV28 and TRBJ2-7, the full variable domain is DVKVTQSSRYLVKRTGEKVFLECVQDMDHENMFWYRQDPGLGLRLIYFSYDVKMKEKGDIPEGYSVSREKKERFSLILESASTNQTSMYLCASRPDSLLSYEQYFGPGTRLTVT.

This clonotype was counted at least ten times. This chain joins TRBV6-1 and TRBJ1-1; TRBD1 matches at 7 bases. CDR1 is MNHNS and CDR2 is SASEGT in the germline V gene. Trimming at V came to 6 bases and at J to 1 base, leaving 5 bases not matched to a gene. This CDR3 region has 14 residues. Written as DNA, the CDR3 is TGTGCCAGCAGGGACTGGGACAGGAACACTGAAGCTTTCTTT. Its protein product is CASRDWDRNTEAFF.

At least ten counts were recorded for this clonotype. The rearrangement links TRBV28 to TRBJ2-1; maybe TRBD1 (6 bases). Germline V CDR1 and CDR2: MDHEN, SYDVKM. V was shortened by 6 bases and J by 5 bases, with 20 bases between the two germline ends. The CDR3 extends over 16 amino acids. The CDR3 loop reads CASRTGGAAVDNEQFF. The DNA for the CDR3 is TGTGCCAGCAGGACAGGTGGGGCAGCGGTAGACAATGAGCAGTTCTTC.

There are many counts of this clonotype. The J gene is TRBJ2-1, the V gene TRBV5-1, with 9 bases lining up with TRBD2. CDR1 and CDR2 (germline): SGHRS, YFSETQ. This CDR3 is 16 amino acids long. J lost 10 bases, V lost 1 base, and 12 bases had no gene match. Here the CDR3 DNA reads TGCGCCAGCAGCTTGTTTGCGGGAGGGCCGGATCTCGAGCAGTTCTTC. Its protein product is CASSLFAGGPDLEQFF.

Ten or more counts support this clonotype. This sequence joins TRBV12-3 or TRBV12-4 and TRBJ2-1; a weak D match, TRBD2 (6 bases). The CDR3 totals 17 residues. Between the trimmed V and J ends, which lost 5 bases and 5 bases, there was a span of 22 bases. The CDR3 protein is CASSRPKLGGKHNEQFF. CDR3 in DNA: TGTGCCAGCAGTCGCCCTAAGTTGGGGGGAAAACACAATGAGCAGTTCTTC.

A remark on this clonotype: This clone may be a read error of a much larger clone one base away. The rearrangement joins TRBV18 to TRBJ1-5, with D possibly being TRBD1 (6 bases). The ends were cut back, 4 bases at V and 3 bases at J, with 16 bases in the middle. The CDR3 is 16 amino acids. The V gene's germline CDR1 is KGHSH and CDR2 LQKENI. CDR3 coding DNA: TGTGCCAGCTCACGGGGGCGGGACATTGCCAATCAGCCCCAGCATTTT. Amino acids: CASSRGRDIANQPQHF.

V and J are TRBV7-8 and TRBJ2-2; D gene uncertain. The germline CDR1 and CDR2 sequences are SGHVS and FQNEAQ. Trimming shortened V by 2 bases and J by 4 bases, and 8 bases separated the two germline ends. The CDR3 extends over 14 amino acids. This chain's CDR3 is CASSLLWSTGELFF. As DNA, the CDR3 is TGTGCCAGCAGCTTACTTTGGTCCACCGGGGAGCTGTTTTTT.

This clonotype was detected ten times or more. This chain links TRBV4-2 with TRBJ2-1, with TRBD2 matching 14 bases. Germline CDR1 and CDR2: LGHNA and YNFKEQ. V lost 0 bases and J lost 7; bases outside the gene matches: 2. CDR3 length equals 16 residues. In nucleotides, the CDR3 is TGTGCCAGCAGCCAAGATGGGACTAGCGGGAGAAATGAGCAGTTCTTC. Amino acids: CASSQDGTSGRNEQFF.